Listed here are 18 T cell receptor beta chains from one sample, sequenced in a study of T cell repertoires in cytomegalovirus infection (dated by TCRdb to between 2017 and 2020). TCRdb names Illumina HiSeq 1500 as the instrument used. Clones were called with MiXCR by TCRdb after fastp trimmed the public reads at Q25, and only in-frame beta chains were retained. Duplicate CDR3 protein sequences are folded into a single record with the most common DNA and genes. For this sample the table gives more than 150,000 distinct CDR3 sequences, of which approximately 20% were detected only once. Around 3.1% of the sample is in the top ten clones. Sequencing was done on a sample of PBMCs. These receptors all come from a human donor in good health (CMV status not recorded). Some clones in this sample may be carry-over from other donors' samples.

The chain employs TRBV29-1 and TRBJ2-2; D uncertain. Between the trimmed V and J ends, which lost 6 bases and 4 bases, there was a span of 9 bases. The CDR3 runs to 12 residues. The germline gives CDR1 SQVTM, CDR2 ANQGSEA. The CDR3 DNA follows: TGCAGCGTCGTATGGGGCACCGGGGAGCTGTTTTTT. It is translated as CSVVWGTGELFF.

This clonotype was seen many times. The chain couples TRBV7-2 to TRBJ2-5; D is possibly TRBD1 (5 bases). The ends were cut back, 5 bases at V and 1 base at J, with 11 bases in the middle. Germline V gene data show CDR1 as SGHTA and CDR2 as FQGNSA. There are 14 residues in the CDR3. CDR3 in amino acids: CASSQQTGQETQYF. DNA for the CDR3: TGTGCCAGCAGCCAACAAACAGGCCAAGAGACCCAGTACTTC.

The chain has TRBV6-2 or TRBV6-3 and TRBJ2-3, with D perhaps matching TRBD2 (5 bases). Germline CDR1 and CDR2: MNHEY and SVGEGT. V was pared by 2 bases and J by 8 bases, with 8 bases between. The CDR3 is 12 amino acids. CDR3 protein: CASSYEGVTQYF. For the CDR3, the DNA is TGTGCCAGCAGTTACGAGGGCGTTACGCAGTATTTT.

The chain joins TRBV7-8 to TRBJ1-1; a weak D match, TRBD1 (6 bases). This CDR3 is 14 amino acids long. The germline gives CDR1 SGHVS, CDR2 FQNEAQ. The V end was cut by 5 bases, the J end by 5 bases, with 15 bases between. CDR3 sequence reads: CASSRQGSWTEAFF. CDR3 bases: TGTGCCAGCAGCCGCCAGGGGAGTTGGACTGAAGCTTTCTTT.

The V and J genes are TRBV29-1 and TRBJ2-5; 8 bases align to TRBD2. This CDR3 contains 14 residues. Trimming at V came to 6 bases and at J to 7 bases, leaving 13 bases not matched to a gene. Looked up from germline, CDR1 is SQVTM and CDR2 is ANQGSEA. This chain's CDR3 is CSVGDAGGRGTQYF. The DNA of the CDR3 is TGCAGCGTGGGCGATGCGGGGGGCCGTGGGACCCAGTACTTC.

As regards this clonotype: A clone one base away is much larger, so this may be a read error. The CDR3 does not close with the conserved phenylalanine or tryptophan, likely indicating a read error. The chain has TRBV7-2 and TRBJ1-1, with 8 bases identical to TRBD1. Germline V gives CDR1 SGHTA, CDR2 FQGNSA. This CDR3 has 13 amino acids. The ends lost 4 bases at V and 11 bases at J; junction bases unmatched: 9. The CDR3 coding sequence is TGTGCCAGCAGCTCCTACGGACAGGGAATGGCTTTCTTA. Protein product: CASSSYGQGMAFL.

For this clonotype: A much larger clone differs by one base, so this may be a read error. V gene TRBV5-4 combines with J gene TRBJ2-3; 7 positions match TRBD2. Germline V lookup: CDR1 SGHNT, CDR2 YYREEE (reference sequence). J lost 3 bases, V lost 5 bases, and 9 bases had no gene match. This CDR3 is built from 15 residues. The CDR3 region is CASSAGVGLTDTQYF. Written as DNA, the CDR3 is TGTGCCAGCAGTGCGGGGGTGGGATTAACAGATACGCAGTATTTT.

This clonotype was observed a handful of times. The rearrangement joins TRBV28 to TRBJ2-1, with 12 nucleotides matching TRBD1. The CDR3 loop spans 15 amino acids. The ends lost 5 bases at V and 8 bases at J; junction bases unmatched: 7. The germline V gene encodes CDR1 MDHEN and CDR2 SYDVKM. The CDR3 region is CASSLGTGGIDEQFF. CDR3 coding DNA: TGTGCCAGCAGTCTTGGGACAGGGGGCATCGATGAGCAGTTCTTC.

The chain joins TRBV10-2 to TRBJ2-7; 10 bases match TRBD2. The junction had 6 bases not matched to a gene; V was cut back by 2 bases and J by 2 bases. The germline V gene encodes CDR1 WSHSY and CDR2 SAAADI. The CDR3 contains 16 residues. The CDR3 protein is CASSEASGRPPYEQYF. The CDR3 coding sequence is TGCGCCAGCAGTGAGGCTAGCGGGAGACCGCCCTACGAGCAGTACTTC.

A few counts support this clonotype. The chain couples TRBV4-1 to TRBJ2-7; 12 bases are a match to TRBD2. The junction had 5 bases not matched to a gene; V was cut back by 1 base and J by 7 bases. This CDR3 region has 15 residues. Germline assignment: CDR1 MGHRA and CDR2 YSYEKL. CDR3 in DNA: TGCGCCAGCAGCCAAGGACTAGCGGGAGTGAGGGAGCAGTACTTC. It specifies CASSQGLAGVREQYF.

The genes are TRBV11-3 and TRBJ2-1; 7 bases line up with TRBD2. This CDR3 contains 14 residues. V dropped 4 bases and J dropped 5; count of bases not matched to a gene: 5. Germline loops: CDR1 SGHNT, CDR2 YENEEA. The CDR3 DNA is TGTGCCAGCAGCTCACGGGACTACCACAATGAGCAGTTCTTC. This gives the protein CASSSRDYHNEQFF.

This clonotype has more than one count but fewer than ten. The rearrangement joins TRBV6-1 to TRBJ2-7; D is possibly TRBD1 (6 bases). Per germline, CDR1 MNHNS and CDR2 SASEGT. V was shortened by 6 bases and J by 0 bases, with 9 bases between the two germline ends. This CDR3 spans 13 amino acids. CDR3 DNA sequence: TGTGCCAGCAGCGAGGACAGCTCCTACGAGCAGTACTTC. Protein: CASSEDSSYEQYF.

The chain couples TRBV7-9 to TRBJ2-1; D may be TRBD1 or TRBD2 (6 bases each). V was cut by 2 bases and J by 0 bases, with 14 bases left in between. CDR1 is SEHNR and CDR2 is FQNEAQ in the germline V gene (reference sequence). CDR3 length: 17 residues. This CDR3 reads CASSLIGGLSSYNEQFF. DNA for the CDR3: TGTGCCAGCAGCTTAATTGGGGGGCTGAGCTCCTACAATGAGCAGTTCTTC.

CDR3 sequence reads: CASSPFRGDEQYF. The CDR3 DNA follows: TGTGCCAGCAGCCCCTTCAGGGGTGACGAGCAGTACTTC. The chain employs TRBV6-5 and TRBJ2-7; tentatively, D is TRBD1 (6 bases). Germline V CDR1 and CDR2: MNHEY, SVGAGI. The V end lost 6 bases, the J end lost 5 bases, and 14 bases lay between the germline ends. This CDR3 has 13 amino acids.

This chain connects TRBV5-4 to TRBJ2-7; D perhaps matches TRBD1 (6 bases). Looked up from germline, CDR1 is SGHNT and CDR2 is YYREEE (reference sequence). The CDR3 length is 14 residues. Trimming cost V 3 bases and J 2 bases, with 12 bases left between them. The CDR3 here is CASSSGQRTYEQYF. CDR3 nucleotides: TGTGCCAGCAGCTCTGGACAGCGTACCTACGAGCAGTACTTC. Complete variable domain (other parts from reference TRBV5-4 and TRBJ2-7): ETGVTQSPTHLIKTRGQQVTLRCSSQSGHNTVSWYQQALGQGPQFIFQYYREEENGRGNFPPRFSGLQFPNYSSELNVNALELDDSALYLCASSSGQRTYEQYFGPGTRLTVT.

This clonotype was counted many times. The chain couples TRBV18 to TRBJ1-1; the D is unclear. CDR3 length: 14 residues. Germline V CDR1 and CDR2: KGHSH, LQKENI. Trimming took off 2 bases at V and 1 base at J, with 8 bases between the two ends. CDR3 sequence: CASSPKRENTEAFF. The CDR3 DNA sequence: TGTGCCAGCTCACCAAAGAGGGAGAACACTGAAGCTTTCTTT.

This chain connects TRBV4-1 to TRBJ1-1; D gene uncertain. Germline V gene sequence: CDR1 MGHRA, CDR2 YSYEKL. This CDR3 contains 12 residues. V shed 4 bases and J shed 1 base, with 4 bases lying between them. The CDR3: CASSRRNTEAFF. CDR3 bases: TGCGCCAGCAGCCGTCGGAACACTGAAGCTTTCTTT.

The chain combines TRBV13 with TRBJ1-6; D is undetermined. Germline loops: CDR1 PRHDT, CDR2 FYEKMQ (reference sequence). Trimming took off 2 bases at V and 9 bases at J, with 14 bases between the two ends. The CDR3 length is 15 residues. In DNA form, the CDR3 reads TGTGCCAGCAGCTTAAGGCCTCGGGTCCTTTCACCCCTCCACTTT. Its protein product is CASSLRPRVLSPLHF.